These 10 T cell receptor beta chains were all obtained from the same sample, sequenced in a study of identical twins. TCRdb used MiXCR to reprocess the 5' RACE reads, holding one entry per CDR3 protein. The data show hundreds of thousands of distinct CDR3 sequences, with 18% seen just once and less than 15% held by the top ten. Another study also made use of these data, one on T cells expressing NK-cell markers.

Specimen: PBMCs. The receptor source for this set is a woman under 30 in good health.

The table lists this clonotype with a few counts. The chain recombines TRBV12-3 or TRBV12-4 with TRBJ2-7, with 9 bases identical to TRBD2. With 6 bases clipped from V and 8 bases from J, the junction kept 11 bases outside the gene matches. The CDR3 runs 14 residues. The CDR3 sequence is CASSMGLALAKQYF. CDR3 DNA sequence: TGTGCCAGCAGCATGGGACTAGCTTTAGCCAAGCAGTACTTC.

The chain joins TRBV12-3 or TRBV12-4 to TRBJ1-6; tentatively, D is TRBD1 (5 bases). The CDR3 has 14 amino acids. Trimming removed 3 bases at V and 9 bases at J, with 12 bases between. CDR3 bases: TGTGCCAGCAGTTTGGAGCTTCAGGGTTCACCCCTCCACTTT. Its protein is CASSLELQGSPLHF.

This clonotype was picked up a small number of times. The rearrangement joins TRBV3-1 to TRBJ2-1; TRBD1 or TRBD2 may be the D gene (5 bases each). This CDR3 contains 15 residues. V lost 0 bases and J 8 bases, leaving 14 bases between the germline ends. Germline V gene sequence: CDR1 LGHDT, CDR2 YNNKEL (reference sequence). The CDR3 region is CASSQERVRGDEQFF. DNA of the CDR3: TGTGCCAGCAGCCAAGAGCGAGTGAGGGGCGATGAGCAGTTCTTC.

Only a few counts were recorded for this clonotype. The chain uses TRBV5-1 and TRBJ1-5, with D possibly matching TRBD1 (6 bases). The CDR3 covers 16 residues. Per germline, CDR1 SGHRS and CDR2 YFSETQ. The V and J ends lost 0 bases and 8 bases respectively, with 18 bases between them. The CDR3 DNA reads TGCGCCAGCAGCTTGGGAGGTGCGGGGGCACTCGAGCCCCAGCATTTT. Its translation is CASSLGGAGALEPQHF.

In regard to this clonotype: Mismatch with germline at one junction end may stem from a read error. The J gene is TRBJ2-3, the V gene TRBV13, with 7 bases matching TRBD2. Germline V lookup: CDR1 PRHDT, CDR2 FYEKMQ (reference sequence). This CDR3 is built from 14 residues. This chain's CDR3 is CAISPGLVADTQYF. CDR3 nucleotides: TGTGCCATCAGCCCCGGACTAGTGGCAGATACGCAGTATTTT. Supplemented by reference TRBV13 and TRBJ2-3, the full variable domain reads AAGVIQSPRHLIKEKRETATLKCYPIPRHDTVYWYQQGPGQDPQFLISFYEKMQSDKGSIPDRFSAQQFSDYHSELNMSSLELGDSALYFCAISPGLVADTQYFGPGTRLTVL.

This clonotype was detected a few times. The V call is TRBV20-1, the J call TRBJ2-1; D call uncertain. V was shortened by 6 bases and J by 0 bases, with 12 bases between the two germline ends. This CDR3 has 14 amino acids. Germline V gene data show CDR1 as DFQATT and CDR2 as SNEGSKA (reference sequence). CDR3 region: CSAARLSSYNEQFF. In DNA, the CDR3 is TGCAGTGCCGCTAGGCTTAGCTCCTACAATGAGCAGTTCTTC.

In DNA, the CDR3 is TGCAGTGCTAGGCCAGGGACGGAGGTTTGGGCTTTCTTT. This codes for CSARPGTEVWAFF. The chain links TRBV20-1 to TRBJ1-1, with D possibly being TRBD1 (5 bases). Germline loops: CDR1 DFQATT, CDR2 SNEGSKA (reference sequence). Trimming took 3 bases from V and 11 from J, leaving 19 bases between them. There are 13 residues in the CDR3.

V usage is TRBV3-1 and J usage is TRBJ2-1; TRBD1 aligns across 10 bases. V trimming: 0 bases; J trimming: 5 bases; junction bases outside the gene matches: 7. CDR3 length equals 17 residues. Germline CDR1 and CDR2: LGHDT and YNNKEL (reference sequence). CDR3 loop: CASSQEGTGDNNNEQFF. In nucleotides, the CDR3 is TGTGCCAGCAGCCAAGAGGGGACAGGGGATAACAACAATGAGCAGTTCTTC.

V gene TRBV7-9 combines with J gene TRBJ2-2; a possible D gene is TRBD1 (5 bases). Germline V gene sequence: CDR1 SEHNR, CDR2 FQNEAQ (reference sequence). This CDR3 is built from 14 residues. The V and J ends lost 6 bases and 6 bases respectively, with 14 bases between them. CDR3 amino acids: CASRGAVRAGELFF. In DNA, the CDR3 is TGTGCCAGCAGAGGGGCGGTTCGGGCCGGGGAGCTGTTTTTT.

This clonotype was detected only a few times. This rearrangement joins TRBV11-2 to TRBJ2-6; D is undetermined. Germline V gene sequence: CDR1 SGHAT, CDR2 FQNNGV. Trimming removed 8 bases at V and 2 bases at J, with 7 bases between. The CDR3 sequence is 13 residues long. This CDR3 is CASCVTGANVLTF. The CDR3 nucleotides read TGTGCCAGCTGCGTTACTGGGGCCAACGTCCTGACTTTC.